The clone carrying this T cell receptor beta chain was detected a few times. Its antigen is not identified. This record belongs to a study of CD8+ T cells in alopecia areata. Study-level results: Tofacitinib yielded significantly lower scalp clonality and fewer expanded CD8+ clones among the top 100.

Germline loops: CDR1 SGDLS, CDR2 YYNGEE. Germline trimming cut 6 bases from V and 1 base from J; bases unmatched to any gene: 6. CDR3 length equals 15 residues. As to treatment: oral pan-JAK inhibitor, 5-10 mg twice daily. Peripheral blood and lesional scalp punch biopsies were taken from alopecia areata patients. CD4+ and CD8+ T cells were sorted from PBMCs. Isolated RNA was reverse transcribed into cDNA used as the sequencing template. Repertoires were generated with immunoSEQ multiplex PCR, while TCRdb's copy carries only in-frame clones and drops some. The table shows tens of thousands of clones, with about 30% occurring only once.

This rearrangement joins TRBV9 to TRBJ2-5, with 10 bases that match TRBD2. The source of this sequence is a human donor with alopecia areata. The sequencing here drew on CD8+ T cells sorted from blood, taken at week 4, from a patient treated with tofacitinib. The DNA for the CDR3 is TGTGCCAGCACCCACAGCGGGAGGGCCCAAGAGACCCAGTACTTC. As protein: CASTHSGRAQETQYF.